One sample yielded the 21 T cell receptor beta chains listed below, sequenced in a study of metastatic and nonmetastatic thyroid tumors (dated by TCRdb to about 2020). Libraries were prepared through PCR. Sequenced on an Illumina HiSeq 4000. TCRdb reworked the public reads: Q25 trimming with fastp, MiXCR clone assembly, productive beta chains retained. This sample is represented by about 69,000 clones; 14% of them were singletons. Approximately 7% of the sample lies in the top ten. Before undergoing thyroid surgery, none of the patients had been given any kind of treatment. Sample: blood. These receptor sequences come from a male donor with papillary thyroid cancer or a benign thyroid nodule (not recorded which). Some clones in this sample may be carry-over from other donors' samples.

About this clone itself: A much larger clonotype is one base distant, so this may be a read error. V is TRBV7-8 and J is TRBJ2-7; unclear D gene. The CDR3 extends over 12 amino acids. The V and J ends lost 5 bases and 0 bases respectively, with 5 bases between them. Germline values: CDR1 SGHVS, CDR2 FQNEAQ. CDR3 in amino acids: CASSPSSYEQYF. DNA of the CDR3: TGTGCCAGCAGCCCTAGCTCCTACGAGCAGTACTTC. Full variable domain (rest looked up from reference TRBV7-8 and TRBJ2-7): GAGVSQSPRYKVAKRGQDVALRCDPISGHVSLFWYQQALGQGPEFLTYFQNEAQLDKSGLPSDRFFAERPEGSVSTLKIQRTQQEDSAVYLCASSPSSYEQYFGPGTRLTVT.

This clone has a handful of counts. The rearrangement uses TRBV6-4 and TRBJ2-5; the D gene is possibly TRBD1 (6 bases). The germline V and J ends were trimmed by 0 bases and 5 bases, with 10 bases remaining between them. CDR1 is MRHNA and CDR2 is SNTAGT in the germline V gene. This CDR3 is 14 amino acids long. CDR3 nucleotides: TGTGCCAGCAGTGACTCTGCAGGGGCGGAGACCCAGTACTTC. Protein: CASSDSAGAETQYF.

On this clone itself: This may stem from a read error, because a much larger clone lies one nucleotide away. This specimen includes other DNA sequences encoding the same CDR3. Here the CDR3 DNA reads TGCAGTGCCAGTTTACGTGGTGAAAAACTGTTTTTT. Encoded protein: CSASLRGEKLFF. This sequence joins TRBV20-1 and TRBJ1-4, with D unclear. Looked up from germline, CDR1 is DFQATT and CDR2 is SNEGSKA (reference sequence). The CDR3 runs to 12 residues. Trimming cost V 6 bases and J 7 bases, with 12 bases left between them.

This CDR3 is CSASVGDTQYF. Written as DNA, the CDR3 is TGCAGTGCTTCGGTGGGAGATACGCAGTATTTT. This chain uses TRBV20-1 with TRBJ2-3; D remains ambiguous. The CDR3 covers 11 residues. V shed 5 bases and J shed 5 bases, with 8 bases lying between them. Per germline, CDR1 DFQATT and CDR2 SNEGSKA (reference sequence).

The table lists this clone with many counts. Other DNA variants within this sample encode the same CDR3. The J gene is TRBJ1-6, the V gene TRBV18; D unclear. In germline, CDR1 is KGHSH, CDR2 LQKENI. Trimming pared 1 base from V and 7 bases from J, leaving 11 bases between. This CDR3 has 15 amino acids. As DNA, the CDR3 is TGTGCCAGCTCACCACGGGGTACAACGAATTCACCCCTCCACTTT. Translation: CASSPRGTTNSPLHF.

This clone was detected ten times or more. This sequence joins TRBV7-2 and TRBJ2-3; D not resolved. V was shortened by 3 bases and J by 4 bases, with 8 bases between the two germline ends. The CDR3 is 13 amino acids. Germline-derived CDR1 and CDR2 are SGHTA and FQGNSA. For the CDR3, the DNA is TGTGCCAGCAGCTTTGGGGAATCAGATACGCAGTATTTT. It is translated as CASSFGESDTQYF.

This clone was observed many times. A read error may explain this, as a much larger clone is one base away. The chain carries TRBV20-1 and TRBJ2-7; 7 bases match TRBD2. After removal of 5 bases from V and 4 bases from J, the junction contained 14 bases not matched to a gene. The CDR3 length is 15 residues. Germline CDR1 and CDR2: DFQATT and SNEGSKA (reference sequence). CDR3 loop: CSAGGGSGGIYEQYV. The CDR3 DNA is TGCAGTGCTGGAGGCGGGAGTGGGGGGATATACGAGCAGTACGTC.

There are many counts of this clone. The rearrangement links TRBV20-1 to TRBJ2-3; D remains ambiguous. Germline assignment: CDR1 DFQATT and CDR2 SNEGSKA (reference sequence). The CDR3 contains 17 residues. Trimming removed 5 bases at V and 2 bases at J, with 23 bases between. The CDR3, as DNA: TGCAGTGCTCTTCCCCTTAGTGGGCAGGTTGTCACAGATACGCAGTATTTT. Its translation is CSALPLSGQVVTDTQYF.

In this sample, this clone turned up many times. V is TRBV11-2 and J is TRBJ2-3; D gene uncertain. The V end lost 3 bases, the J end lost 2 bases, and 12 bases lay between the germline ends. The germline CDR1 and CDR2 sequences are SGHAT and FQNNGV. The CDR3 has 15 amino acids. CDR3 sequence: CASSFTVGITDTQYF. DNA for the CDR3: TGTGCCAGCAGCTTTACCGTGGGGATCACAGATACGCAGTATTTT.

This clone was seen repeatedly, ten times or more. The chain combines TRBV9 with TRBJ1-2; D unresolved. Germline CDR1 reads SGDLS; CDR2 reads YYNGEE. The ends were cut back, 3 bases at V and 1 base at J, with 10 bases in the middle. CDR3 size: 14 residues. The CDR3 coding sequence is TGTGCCAGCAGCGAACGGACGGGTAACTATGGCTACACCTTC. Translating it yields CASSERTGNYGYTF.

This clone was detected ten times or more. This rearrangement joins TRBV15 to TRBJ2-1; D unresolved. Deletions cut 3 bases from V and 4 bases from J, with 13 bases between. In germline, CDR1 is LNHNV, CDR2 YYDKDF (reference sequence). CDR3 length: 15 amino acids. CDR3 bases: TGTGCCACCAGCAGGGCCGTGACTGGGTACAATGAGCAGTTCTTC. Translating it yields CATSRAVTGYNEQFF.

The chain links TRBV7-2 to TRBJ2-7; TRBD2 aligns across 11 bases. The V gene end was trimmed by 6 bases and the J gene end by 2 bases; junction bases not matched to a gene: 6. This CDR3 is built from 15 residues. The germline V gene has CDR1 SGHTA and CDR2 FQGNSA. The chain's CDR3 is CASSPGTSGPYEQYF. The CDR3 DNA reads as TGTGCCAGCAGTCCTGGGACTAGCGGTCCCTACGAGCAGTACTTC.

CDR3 DNA: TGCGCCAGCAGCCAAGGAGGTACAGGGAGGGATTCACCCCTCCACTTT. Encoded protein: CASSQGGTGRDSPLHF. The chain uses TRBV4-1 and TRBJ1-6; D perhaps matches TRBD1 (6 bases). The CDR3 spans 16 residues. Per germline, CDR1 MGHRA and CDR2 YSYEKL. Trimming removed 1 base from V and 8 bases from J, with 15 bases in between.

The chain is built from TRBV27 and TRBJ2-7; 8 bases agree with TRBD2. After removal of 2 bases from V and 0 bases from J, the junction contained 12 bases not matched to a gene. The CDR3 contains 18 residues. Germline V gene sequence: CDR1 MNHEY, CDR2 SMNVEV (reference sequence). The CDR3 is CASSLGVGRANSSYEQYF. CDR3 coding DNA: TGTGCCAGCAGTTTAGGAGTCGGGAGGGCGAACAGCTCCTACGAGCAGTACTTC.

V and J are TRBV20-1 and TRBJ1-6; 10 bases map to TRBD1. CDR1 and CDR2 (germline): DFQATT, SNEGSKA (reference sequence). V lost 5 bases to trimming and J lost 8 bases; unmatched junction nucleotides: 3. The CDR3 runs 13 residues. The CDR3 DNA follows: TGCAGTGCTCTGGACAGGGGGGATTCACCCCTCCACTTT. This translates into CSALDRGDSPLHF.

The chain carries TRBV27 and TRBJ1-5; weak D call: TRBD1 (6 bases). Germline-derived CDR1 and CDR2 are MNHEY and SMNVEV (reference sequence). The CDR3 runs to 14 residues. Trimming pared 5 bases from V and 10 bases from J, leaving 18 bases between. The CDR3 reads CASSEQGRGHPQHF. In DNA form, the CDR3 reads TGTGCCAGCAGTGAACAGGGACGGGGGCATCCCCAGCATTTT.

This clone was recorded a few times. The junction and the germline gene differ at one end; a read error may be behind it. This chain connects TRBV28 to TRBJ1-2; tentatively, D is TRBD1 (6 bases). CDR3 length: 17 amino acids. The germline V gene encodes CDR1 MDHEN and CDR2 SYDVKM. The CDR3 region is CASSRTVLAGHNYGYNF. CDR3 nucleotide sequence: TGTGCCAGCAGTAGGACAGTTTTGGCTGGCCATAACTATGGCTACAACTTC.

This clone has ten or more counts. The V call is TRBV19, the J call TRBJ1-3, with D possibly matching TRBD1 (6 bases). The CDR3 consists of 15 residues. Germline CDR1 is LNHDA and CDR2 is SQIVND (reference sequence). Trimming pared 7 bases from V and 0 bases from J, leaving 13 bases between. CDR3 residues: CASKEGGGSGNTIYF. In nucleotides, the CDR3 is TGTGCCAGTAAAGAGGGGGGCGGCTCTGGAAACACCATATATTTT. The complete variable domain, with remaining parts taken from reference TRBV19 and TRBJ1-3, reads DGGITQSPKYLFRKEGQNVTLSCEQNLNHDAMYWYRQDPGQGLRLIYYSQIVNDFQKGDIAEGYSVSREKKESFPLTVTSAQKNPTAFYLCASKEGGGSGNTIYFGEGSWLTVV.

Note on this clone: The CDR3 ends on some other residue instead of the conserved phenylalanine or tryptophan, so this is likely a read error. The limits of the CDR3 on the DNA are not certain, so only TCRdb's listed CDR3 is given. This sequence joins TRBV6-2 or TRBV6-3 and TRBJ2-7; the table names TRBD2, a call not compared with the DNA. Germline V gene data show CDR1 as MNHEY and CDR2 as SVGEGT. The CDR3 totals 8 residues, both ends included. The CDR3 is CASSQVGS.

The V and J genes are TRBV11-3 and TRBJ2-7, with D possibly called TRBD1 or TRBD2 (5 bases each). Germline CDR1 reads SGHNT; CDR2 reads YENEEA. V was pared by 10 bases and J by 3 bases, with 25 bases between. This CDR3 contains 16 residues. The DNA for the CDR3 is TGTGCCATCCCCATTCCGACGTATCGGGACCACTACGAGCAGTACGTC. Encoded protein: CAIPIPTYRDHYEQYV.

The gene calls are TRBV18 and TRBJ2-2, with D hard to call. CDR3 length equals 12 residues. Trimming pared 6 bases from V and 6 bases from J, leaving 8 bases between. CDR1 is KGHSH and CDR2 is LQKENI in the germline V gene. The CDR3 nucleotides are TGTGCCAGCTCCCCATACGCCGGGGAGCTGTTTTTT. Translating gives CASSPYAGELFF.